This T cell receptor (beta chain) was captured by sequencing in a study of CD8 T cells in Susac syndrome. Germline V CDR1 and CDR2: SEHNR, FQNEAQ (reference sequence). V lost 3 bases and J lost 8, with 14 bases in between. The CDR3 runs 14 residues. With random hexamers, roughly 0.45 to 1 ug RNA was reverse transcribed. TCRdb redid the calling of the immunoSEQ multiplex PCR reads with MiXCR, one entry per CDR3 protein. The sample lists about 160,000 distinct CDR3 sequences; 90% to 95% were seen once. Sequencing targeted TCR beta in T cells from blood (CD8+ and CD4+). Through negative isolation, CD4+ and CD8+ T cells were obtained, while TEMRA cells were enriched using FACS.

The TCR was taken from a human donor in good health. The chain employs TRBV7-9 and TRBJ2-1; TRBD2 is a possible D gene (6 bases). Material for sequencing was CD4+ T cells from PBMCs. Here the CDR3 reads CASSFGGGSDEQFF. DNA for the CDR3: TGTGCCAGCAGCTTCGGTGGAGGGAGTGATGAGCAGTTCTTC.